Listed here are 19 T cell receptor beta chains from one sample, sequenced in a study of blood T cell repertoires in COVID-19. Clones were read by immunoSEQ multiplex PCR, and TCRdb kept only the in-frame ones, dropping some. The table has more than 300,000 clones, 70% to 90% seen once. The specimen sequenced was peripheral blood. These receptors all stem from a young man who had recovered from COVID-19.

This clone was detected once. The J gene is TRBJ1-6, the V gene TRBV6-5; no firm D call. The CDR3 has 15 amino acids. Trimming took 0 bases from V and 8 from J, leaving 11 bases between them. Germline CDR1 and CDR2: MNHEY and SVGAGI. CDR3 protein: CASSYSDRTDSPLHF. The CDR3 region has the DNA TGTGCCAGCAGTTACTCTGACCGAACAGATTCACCCCTCCACTTT.

The chain carries TRBV3-1 (or the pseudogene TRBV3-2) and TRBJ2-1, with TRBD1 matching 10 bases. Trimming took 4 bases from V and 4 from J; bases not matched to a gene: 13. The length of the CDR3 is 18 residues. Per the germline V gene, CDR1 is LGHDT and CDR2 is YNNKEL (reference sequence). CDR3 sequence reads: CASSPHPIDRGQYNEQFF. In DNA form, the CDR3 reads TGTGCCAGCAGCCCCCATCCGATCGACAGGGGGCAGTACAATGAGCAGTTCTTC.

This chain connects TRBV4-3 to TRBJ2-3, with a weak D call TRBD1 (5 bases). CDR1 and CDR2 (germline): LGHNA, YSLEER. The length of the CDR3 is 17 residues. Trimming took off 1 base at V and 4 bases at J, with 18 bases between the two ends. The CDR3 is CASSQAPQGPSADTQYF. As DNA, the CDR3 is TGCGCCAGCAGCCAAGCCCCCCAGGGCCCGTCCGCAGATACGCAGTATTTT.

The CDR3 loop is CASSLSGTGGFGYTF. CDR3 DNA sequence: TGTGCCAGCAGTTTATCCGGGACAGGGGGCTTTGGCTACACCTTC. The chain joins TRBV27 to TRBJ1-2; 12 nucleotides agree with TRBD1. Per the germline V gene, CDR1 is MNHEY and CDR2 is SMNVEV (reference sequence). CDR3 length: 15 amino acids. V shed 0 bases, J shed 7 bases, and the junction held 3 bases outside the gene matches.

CDR3 DNA: TGCGCCAGCAGCACTGTAGAGAGGGGCACAGATACGCAGTATTTT. Residues: CASSTVERGTDTQYF. The rearrangement links TRBV5-1 to TRBJ2-3, with D possibly TRBD2 on 5 matching bases. Trimming cost V 4 bases and J 1 base, with 13 bases left between them. CDR1 SGHRS and CDR2 YFSETQ come from the germline V gene. The CDR3 sequence is 15 residues long.

The chain recombines TRBV29-1 with TRBJ2-3; TRBD2 aligns across 8 bases. The CDR3 runs 14 residues. Per the germline V gene, CDR1 is SQVTM and CDR2 is ANQGSEA. The V segment lost 3 bases and the J segment 3 bases; nucleotides outside the gene matches: 5. CDR3 nucleotides: TGCAGCGTTGACTACGGACTAGCAACAGATACGCAGTATTTT. This encodes CSVDYGLATDTQYF.

As DNA, the CDR3 is TGCAGCGTTGAAGAGACAGCGCCTGGAAACACCATATATTTT. Protein product: CSVEETAPGNTIYF. This chain joins TRBV29-1 and TRBJ1-3, with D perhaps matching TRBD1 (5 bases). V was shortened by 0 bases and J by 2 bases, with 8 bases between the two germline ends. CDR1 is SQVTM and CDR2 is ANQGSEA in the germline V gene. The CDR3 runs 14 residues.

The chain links TRBV4-1 to TRBJ2-7, with TRBD1 identical over 11 bases. This CDR3 is 16 amino acids long. Per germline, CDR1 MGHRA and CDR2 YSYEKL. J gave up 3 bases and V 2 bases, and 6 bases lay outside the gene matches. The CDR3 protein is CASSQSGTGGFYEQYF. CDR3 DNA: TGCGCCAGCAGCCAATCCGGGACAGGGGGTTTCTACGAGCAGTACTTC.

DNA of the CDR3: TGTGCCAGTAGTCCCCGGGATTACTCTGGGGCCAACGTCCTGACTTTC. It yields the protein CASSPRDYSGANVLTF. This sequence joins TRBV19 and TRBJ2-6, with D maybe TRBD2 (5 bases). Germline CDR1 reads LNHDA; CDR2 reads SQIVND (reference sequence). The CDR3 extends over 16 amino acids. V dropped 5 bases and J dropped 0 bases, with 11 bases sitting between them.

The V gene is TRBV19, the J gene TRBJ2-1, with 10 bases identical to TRBD1. The CDR3 is made up of 16 amino acids. The V gene's germline CDR1 is LNHDA and CDR2 SQIVND (reference sequence). Trimming at V came to 5 bases and at J to 3 bases, leaving 7 bases not matched to a gene. CDR3 sequence (DNA): TGTGCCAGTAGTGTGGGGGACAGGGGTTACTACAATGAGCAGTTCTTC. Encoded protein: CASSVGDRGYYNEQFF.

CDR3 nucleotides: TGTGCCAGCAGCTTAGTGACAGGGTATGGCTACACCTTC. Amino acids: CASSLVTGYGYTF. The chain couples TRBV11-2 to TRBJ1-2; 7 bases align to TRBD1. The CDR3 runs 13 residues. The V and J ends lost 1 base and 5 bases, in that order; junction bases with no gene match: 1. The V gene's germline CDR1 is SGHAT and CDR2 FQNNGV.

The chain carries TRBV5-4 and TRBJ2-7; possibly TRBD1 for D (5 bases). Trimming cost V 0 bases and J 4 bases, with 14 bases left between them. The CDR3 is 15 amino acids. Germline V gives CDR1 SGHNT, CDR2 YYREEE (reference sequence). CDR3 sequence (DNA): TGTGCCAGCAGCTTGGAGTCAGGGCGGCGGTACGAGCAGTACTTC. Its translation is CASSLESGRRYEQYF.

V is TRBV12-3 or TRBV12-4 and J is TRBJ2-7; 8 bases fit TRBD1. V dropped 3 bases and J dropped 6; count of bases not matched to a gene: 4. This CDR3 has 13 residues. Written as DNA, the CDR3 is TGTGCCAGCAGTTTTCGGACAGGGTTCGAGCAGTACTTC. It encodes CASSFRTGFEQYF.

The V call is TRBV9, the J call TRBJ1-1; the D gene is possibly TRBD1 (5 bases). The CDR3 extends over 14 amino acids. Trimming pared 0 bases from V and 3 bases from J, leaving 9 bases between. CDR1 is SGDLS and CDR2 is YYNGEE in the germline V gene. The CDR3, as DNA: TGTGCCAGCAGCGTAGGCTCGACAGACACTGAAGCTTTCTTT. Its translation is CASSVGSTDTEAFF.

V and J are TRBV6-4 and TRBJ1-2; 9 nucleotides match TRBD1. V shed 6 bases, J shed 0 bases, and the junction held 8 bases outside the gene matches. CDR1 and CDR2 from the germline V gene are MRHNA and SNTAGT. The CDR3 sequence is 16 residues long. CDR3 region: CASRAGTGPSNYGYTF. For the CDR3, the DNA is TGTGCCAGCAGGGCCGGGACAGGGCCCTCTAACTATGGCTACACCTTC.

The gene calls are TRBV5-5 and TRBJ1-2; a possible D gene is TRBD1 (5 bases). Germline CDR1 reads SGHKS; CDR2 reads YYEKEE (reference sequence). This CDR3 is built from 16 residues. V lost 4 bases, J lost 2 bases, and 18 bases lay in between. The CDR3 spells CASSPTREKTNYGYTF. The CDR3 coding sequence is TGTGCCAGCAGCCCGACCAGGGAAAAGACGAACTATGGCTACACCTTC.

The V call is TRBV29-1, the J call TRBJ2-6; D is unresolved. CDR3 length equals 15 residues. Germline V gene data show CDR1 as SQVTM and CDR2 as ANQGSEA. Trimming removed 5 bases at V and 0 bases at J, with 11 bases between. The CDR3 loop reads CSVPTRYSGANVLTF. The DNA for the CDR3 is TGCAGCGTTCCAACACGTTACTCTGGGGCCAACGTCCTGACTTTC.

The CDR3 loop is CASSLSDSGVTEAFF. The CDR3 DNA reads as TGTGCCAGCAGCCTGTCCGACAGTGGGGTCACTGAAGCTTTCTTT. J is TRBJ1-1 and V is TRBV6-5, with D possibly TRBD1 on 5 matching bases. The CDR3 has 15 amino acids. V lost 6 bases to trimming and J lost 4 bases, with 18 bases between them. CDR1 and CDR2 (germline): MNHEY, SVGAGI.

The J gene is TRBJ2-7, the V gene TRBV5-5; D might be TRBD1 (5 bases). This CDR3 comprises 17 residues. V gave up 0 bases and J gave up 1 base, with 17 bases separating them. The germline gives CDR1 SGHKS, CDR2 YYEKEE (reference sequence). CDR3 protein: CASSLAITGLPSYEQYF. The CDR3 region has the DNA TGTGCCAGCAGCTTGGCGATAACAGGATTGCCTTCCTACGAGCAGTACTTC.